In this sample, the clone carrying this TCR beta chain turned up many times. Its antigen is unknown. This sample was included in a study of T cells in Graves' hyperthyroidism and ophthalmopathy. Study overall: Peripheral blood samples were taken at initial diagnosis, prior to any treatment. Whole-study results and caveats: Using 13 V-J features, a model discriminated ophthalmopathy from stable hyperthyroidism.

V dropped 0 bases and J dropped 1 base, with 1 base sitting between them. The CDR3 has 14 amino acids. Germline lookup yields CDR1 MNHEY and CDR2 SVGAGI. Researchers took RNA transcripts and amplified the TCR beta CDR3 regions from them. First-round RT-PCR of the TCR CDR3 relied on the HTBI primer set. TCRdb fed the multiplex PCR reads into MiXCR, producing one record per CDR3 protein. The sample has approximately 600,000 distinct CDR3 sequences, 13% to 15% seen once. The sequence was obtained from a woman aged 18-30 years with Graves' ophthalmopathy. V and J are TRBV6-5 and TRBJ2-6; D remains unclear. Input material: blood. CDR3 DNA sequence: TGTGCCAGCAGTTACTCGTCTGGGGCCAACGTCCTGACTTTC. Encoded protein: CASSYSSGANVLTF.